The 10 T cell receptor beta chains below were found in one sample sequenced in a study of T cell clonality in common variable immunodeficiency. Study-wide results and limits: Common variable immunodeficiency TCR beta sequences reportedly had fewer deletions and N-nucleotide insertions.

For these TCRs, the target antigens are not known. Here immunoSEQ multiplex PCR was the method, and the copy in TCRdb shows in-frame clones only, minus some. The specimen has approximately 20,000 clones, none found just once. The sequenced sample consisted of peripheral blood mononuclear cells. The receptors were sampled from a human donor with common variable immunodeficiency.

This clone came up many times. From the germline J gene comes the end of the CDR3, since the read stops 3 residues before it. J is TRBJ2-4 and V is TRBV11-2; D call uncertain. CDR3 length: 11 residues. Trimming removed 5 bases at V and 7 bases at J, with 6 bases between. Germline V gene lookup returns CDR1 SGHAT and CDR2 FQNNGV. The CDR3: CASSRQNIQYF. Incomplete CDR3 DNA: TGTGCCAGCAGCCGCCAGAACATT.

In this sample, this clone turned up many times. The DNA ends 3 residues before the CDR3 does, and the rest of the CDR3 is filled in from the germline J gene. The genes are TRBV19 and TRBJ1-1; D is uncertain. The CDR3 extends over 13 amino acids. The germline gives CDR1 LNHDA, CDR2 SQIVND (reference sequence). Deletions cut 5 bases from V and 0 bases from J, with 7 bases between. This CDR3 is CASSSQMNTEAFF. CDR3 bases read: TGTGCCAGTAGTTCTCAGATGAACACTGAA.

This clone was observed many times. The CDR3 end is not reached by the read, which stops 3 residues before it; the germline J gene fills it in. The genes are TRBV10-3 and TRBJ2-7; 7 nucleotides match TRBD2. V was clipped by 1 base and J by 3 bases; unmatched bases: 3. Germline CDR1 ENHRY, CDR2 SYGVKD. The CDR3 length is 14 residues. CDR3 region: CAISELERGYEQYF. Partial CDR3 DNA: TGTGCCATCAGTGAGTTAGAGCGGGGCTACGAG.

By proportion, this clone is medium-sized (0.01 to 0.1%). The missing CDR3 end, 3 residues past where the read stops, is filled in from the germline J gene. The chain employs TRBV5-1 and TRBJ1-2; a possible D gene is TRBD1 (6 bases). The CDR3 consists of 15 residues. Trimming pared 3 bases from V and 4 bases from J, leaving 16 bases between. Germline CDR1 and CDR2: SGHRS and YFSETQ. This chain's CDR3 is CASSSTATGPYGYTF. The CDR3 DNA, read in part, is TGCGCCAGCAGCTCCACTGCGACAGGCCCCTATGGC.

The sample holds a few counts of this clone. The CDR3 bases that were read are TGCGCCAGCAGCTTAACAAGGGGGAACGAG. It is translated as CASSLTRGNE. The entire CDR3 reads CASSLTRGNEQYF. This chain uses TRBV5-1 with TRBJ2-7; tentatively, D is TRBD1 (6 bases). The sequence runs out 3 residues before the end of the CDR3; the remainder is reconstructed from the germline J gene. The CDR3 runs to 13 residues. Germline CDR1 SGHRS, CDR2 YFSETQ. V lost 2 bases and J lost 5, with 11 bases in between.

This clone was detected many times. CDR3 region: CASSPSLPTDTQYF. The DNA read from the CDR3 is TGTGCCAGCAGTCCGAGCCTCCCCACAGATACG. This chain uses TRBV2 with TRBJ2-3; D gene ambiguous. The CDR3 end falls 3 residues outside the read, so it is completed with the germline J gene. With 5 bases removed from V and 2 bases from J, the gap between germline ends came to 11 bases. CDR3 length: 14 residues. Germline V gene data show CDR1 as SNHLY and CDR2 as FYNNEI.

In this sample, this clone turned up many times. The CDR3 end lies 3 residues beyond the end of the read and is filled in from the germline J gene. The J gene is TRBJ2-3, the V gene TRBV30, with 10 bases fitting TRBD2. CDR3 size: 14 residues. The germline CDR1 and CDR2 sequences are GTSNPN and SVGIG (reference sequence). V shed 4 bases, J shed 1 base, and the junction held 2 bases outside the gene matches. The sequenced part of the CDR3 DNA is TGTGCCTGGAAAGGGACTAGCGGCACAGATACG. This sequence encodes CAWKGTSGTDT. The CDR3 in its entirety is CAWKGTSGTDTQYF. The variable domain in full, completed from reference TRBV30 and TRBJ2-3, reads SQTIHQWPATLVQPVGSPLSLECTVEGTSNPNLYWYRQAAGRGLQLLFYSVGIGQISSEVPQNLSASRPQDRQFILSSKKLLLSDSGFYLCAWKGTSGTDTQYFGPGTRLTVL.

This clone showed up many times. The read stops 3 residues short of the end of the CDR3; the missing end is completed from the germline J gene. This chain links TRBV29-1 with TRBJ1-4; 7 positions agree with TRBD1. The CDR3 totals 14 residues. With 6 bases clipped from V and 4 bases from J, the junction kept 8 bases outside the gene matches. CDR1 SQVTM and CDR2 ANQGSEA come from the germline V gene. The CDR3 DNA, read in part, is TGCAGCGTCACAACAGGGGCCCTTAATGAAAAA. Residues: CSVTTGALNEK. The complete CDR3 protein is CSVTTGALNEKLFF.

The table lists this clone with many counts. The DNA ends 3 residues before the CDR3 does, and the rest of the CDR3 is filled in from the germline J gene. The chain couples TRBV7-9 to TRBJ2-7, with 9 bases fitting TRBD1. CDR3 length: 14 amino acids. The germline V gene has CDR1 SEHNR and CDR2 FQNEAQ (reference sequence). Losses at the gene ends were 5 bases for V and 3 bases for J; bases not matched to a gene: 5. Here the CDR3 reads CASSGGTGSYEQYF. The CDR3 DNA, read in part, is TGTGCCAGCAGCGGGGGGACAGGGAGCTACGAG.

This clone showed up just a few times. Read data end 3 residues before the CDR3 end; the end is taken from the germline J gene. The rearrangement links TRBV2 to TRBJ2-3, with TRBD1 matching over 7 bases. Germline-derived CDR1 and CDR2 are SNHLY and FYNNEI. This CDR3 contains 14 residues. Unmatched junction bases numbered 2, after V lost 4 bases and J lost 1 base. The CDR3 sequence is CASSATGGTDTQYF. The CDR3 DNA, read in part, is TGTGCCAGCAGTGCTACAGGGGGCACAGATACG.